The TCR beta chain under discussion was sequenced for a study of CD8+ T cells in alopecia areata. About the study: Among treated patients, oral tofacitinib was administered at 5 to 10 mg twice daily.

Study-wide results and caveats: Scalp lesions, especially in alopecia totalis/universalis, had higher clonality than normal scalp.

Using a FACSAria, the CD4+ and CD8+ T cells were sorted from the PBMCs. cDNA reverse transcribed from extracted RNA served as the sequencing template. Data came from immunoSEQ multiplex PCR; TCRdb stores just in-frame clones and leaves some out. The table lists about 140,000 clones, 45% to 60% of them singletons. As to this clone: The antigen remains unidentified.

The clonotype was recovered from a human donor with alopecia areata. This specimen consisted of CD4+ T cells sorted from blood, obtained at week 0.

The CDR3 region is CAWSQYRGRLETQYF. CDR3 DNA sequence: TGTGCCTGGAGTCAATACAGGGGTCGCCTGGAGACCCAGTACTTC. The gene calls are TRBV30 and TRBJ2-5; 7 nucleotides agree with TRBD1. CDR1 and CDR2 from the germline V gene are GTSNPN and SVGIG (reference sequence). The V gene end was trimmed by 2 bases and the J gene end by 5 bases; junction bases not matched to a gene: 11. The CDR3 extends over 15 amino acids. The variable domain in full, completed from reference TRBV30 and TRBJ2-5, reads SQTIHQWPATLVQPVGSPLSLECTVEGTSNPNLYWYRQAAGRGLQLLFYSVGIGQISSEVPQNLSASRPQDRQFILSSKKLLLSDSGFYLCAWSQYRGRLETQYFGPGTRLLVL.